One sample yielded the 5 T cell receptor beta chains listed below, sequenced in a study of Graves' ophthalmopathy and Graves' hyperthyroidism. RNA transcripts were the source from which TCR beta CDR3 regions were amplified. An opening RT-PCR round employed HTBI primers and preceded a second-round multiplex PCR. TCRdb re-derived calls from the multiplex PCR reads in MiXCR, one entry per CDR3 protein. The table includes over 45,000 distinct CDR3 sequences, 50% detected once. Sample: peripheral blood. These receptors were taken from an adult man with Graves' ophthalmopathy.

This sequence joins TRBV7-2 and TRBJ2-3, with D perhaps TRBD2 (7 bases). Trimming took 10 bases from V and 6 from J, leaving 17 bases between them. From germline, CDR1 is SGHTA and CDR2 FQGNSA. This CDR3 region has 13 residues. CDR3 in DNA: TGTGCCACCCTAAGGGGGGGCTCTGATACGCAGTATTTT. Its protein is CATLRGGSDTQYF.

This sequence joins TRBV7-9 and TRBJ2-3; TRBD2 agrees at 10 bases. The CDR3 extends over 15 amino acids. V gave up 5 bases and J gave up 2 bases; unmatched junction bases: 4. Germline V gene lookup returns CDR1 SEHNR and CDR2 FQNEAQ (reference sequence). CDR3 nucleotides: TGTGCCAGCAGCCCACTAGCGGGGACCACAGATACGCAGTATTTT. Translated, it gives CASSPLAGTTDTQYF. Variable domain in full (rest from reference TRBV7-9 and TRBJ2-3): DTGVSQNPRHKITKRGQNVTFRCDPISEHNRLYWYRQTLGQGPEFLTYFQNEAQLEKSRLLSDRFSAERPKGSFSTLEIQRTEQGDSAMYLCASSPLAGTTDTQYFGPGTRLTVL.

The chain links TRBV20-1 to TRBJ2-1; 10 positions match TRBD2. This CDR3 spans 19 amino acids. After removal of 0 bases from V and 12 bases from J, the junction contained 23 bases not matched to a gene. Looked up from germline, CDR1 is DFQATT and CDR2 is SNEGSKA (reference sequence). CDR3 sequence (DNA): TGCAGTGCTAGAGATATGGTAGCTAGCGGGAGTTTAGGCACAGATACGCAGTTCTTC. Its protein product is CSARDMVASGSLGTDTQFF.

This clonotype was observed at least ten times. DNA for the CDR3: TGTGCCAGCAGTTACGGGTCAGGGGTTACGCAGTATTTT. It yields the protein CASSYGSGVTQYF. The V and J genes are TRBV6-2 or TRBV6-3 and TRBJ2-3; a weak D match, TRBD1 (6 bases). Germline V gives CDR1 MNHEY, CDR2 SVGEGT. The CDR3 has 13 residues. Trimming took off 2 bases at V and 8 bases at J, with 11 bases between the two ends.

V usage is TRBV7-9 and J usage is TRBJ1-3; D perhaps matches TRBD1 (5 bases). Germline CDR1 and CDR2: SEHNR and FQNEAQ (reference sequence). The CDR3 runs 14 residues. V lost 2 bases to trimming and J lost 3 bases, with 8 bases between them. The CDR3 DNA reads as TGTGCCAGCAGCTTATGGGGGGATGGAAACACCATATATTTT. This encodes CASSLWGDGNTIYF. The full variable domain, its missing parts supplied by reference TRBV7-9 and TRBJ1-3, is DTGVSQNPRHKITKRGQNVTFRCDPISEHNRLYWYRQTLGQGPEFLTYFQNEAQLEKSRLLSDRFSAERPKGSFSTLEIQRTEQGDSAMYLCASSLWGDGNTIYFGEGSWLTVV.